This is a list of T cell receptor beta chains from one sample in a study of CD8 T cells in Susac syndrome. One entry per CDR3 protein results from TCRdb running MiXCR on the immunoSEQ multiplex PCR reads. The repertoire has under 200,000 distinct CDR3 sequences, 90% to 95% of them found once; the top ten carry over 0.075%. Sequencing was performed on CD4+ T cells from PBMCs. These receptors all come from a human donor with Susac syndrome. The CDR3 runs from the conserved cysteine through the conserved F or W. A D gene is named only where the DNA matches it firmly. Expanded clones are given a class, and other clones once, few, many or no size at all.

d_call: .
j_call: TRBJ1-2
v_call: TRBV19
clone_size: .
cdr3_aa: CASSQGRSVYGYTF
cdr3_nt: TGTGCCAGTAGCCAGGGCCGTAGTGTCTATGGCTACACCTTC

d_call: TRBD1
j_call: TRBJ2-2
v_call: TRBV29-1
clone_size: .
cdr3_aa: CSVRGDRVIDTGELFF
cdr3_nt: TGCAGCGTCCGAGGGGACAGGGTCATCGACACCGGGGAGCTGTTTTTT

d_call: .
j_call: TRBJ2-3
v_call: TRBV12-3/TRBV12-4
clone_size: .
cdr3_aa: CASSKPQGTSTDTQYF
cdr3_nt: TGTGCCAGCAGTAAGCCTCAGGGAACTAGCACAGATACGCAGTATTTT

d_call: .
j_call: TRBJ2-3
v_call: TRBV6-5
clone_size: .
cdr3_aa: CASSTGGRRTDTQYF
cdr3_nt: TGTGCCAGCAGCACAGGCGGTCGCAGGACAGATACGCAGTATTTT

d_call: TRBD2
j_call: TRBJ2-1
v_call: TRBV19
clone_size: .
cdr3_aa: CASSLTGRLAGNNEQFF
cdr3_nt: TGTGCCAGTAGTCTAACAGGGAGGTTAGCGGGGAACAATGAGCAGTTCTTC

d_call: .
j_call: TRBJ2-7
v_call: TRBV3-1
clone_size: .
cdr3_aa: CASSQEAYEQYF
cdr3_nt: TGTGCCAGCAGCCAAGAGGCCTACGAGCAGTACTTC

d_call: TRBD2
j_call: TRBJ2-2
v_call: TRBV9
clone_size: .
cdr3_aa: CASSVEGLAGVVGELFF
cdr3_nt: TGTGCCAGCAGCGTAGAGGGGCTAGCGGGAGTAGTCGGGGAGCTGTTTTTT

d_call: .
j_call: TRBJ1-5
v_call: TRBV30
clone_size: .
cdr3_aa: CAWDQGGPQHF
cdr3_nt: TGTGCCTGGGACCAGGGTGGGCCCCAGCATTTT

d_call: TRBD1
j_call: TRBJ2-5
v_call: TRBV18
clone_size: .
cdr3_aa: CASSKTGSFETQYF
cdr3_nt: TGTGCCAGCTCGAAGACAGGGAGTTTTGAGACCCAGTACTTC

d_call: .
j_call: TRBJ1-2
v_call: TRBV7-3
clone_size: .
cdr3_aa: CASSPGPDYGYTF
cdr3_nt: TGTGCCAGCAGCCCAGGACCGGACTATGGCTACACCTTC

d_call: .
j_call: TRBJ1-2
v_call: TRBV30
clone_size: once
cdr3_aa: CAWGSPTGLNYGYTF
cdr3_nt: TGTGCCTGGGGTTCTCCCACAGGGCTAAACTATGGCTACACCTTC

d_call: TRBD1
j_call: TRBJ2-1
v_call: TRBV19
clone_size: .
cdr3_aa: CASSLTGGSYNEQFF
cdr3_nt: TGTGCCAGTAGTCTTACAGGGGGCTCCTACAATGAGCAGTTCTTC

d_call: .
j_call: TRBJ2-1
v_call: TRBV7-9
clone_size: .
cdr3_aa: CASSPEGSISSYNEQFF
cdr3_nt: TGTGCCAGCAGCCCGGAAGGCAGCATAAGCTCCTACAATGAGCAGTTCTTC

d_call: TRBD1
j_call: TRBJ2-4
v_call: TRBV5-1
clone_size: .
cdr3_aa: CASSVTGGGNIQYF
cdr3_nt: TGCGCCAGCAGCGTAACAGGGGGCGGAAACATTCAGTACTTC

d_call: TRBD2
j_call: TRBJ2-1
v_call: TRBV7-9
clone_size: .
cdr3_aa: CASSLGDRGSLDEQFF
cdr3_nt: TGTGCCAGCAGCTTAGGTGATCGCGGGAGTCTCGATGAGCAGTTCTTC

d_call: TRBD2
j_call: TRBJ2-7
v_call: TRBV13
clone_size: .
cdr3_aa: CASSLTGLVEGEQYF
cdr3_nt: TGTGCCAGCAGCTTAACGGGACTAGTCGAGGGCGAGCAGTACTTC

d_call: .
j_call: TRBJ1-5
v_call: TRBV20-1
clone_size: .
cdr3_aa: CSARDPAGPTVRPQHF
cdr3_nt: TGCAGTGCTAGAGATCCGGCGGGACCCACTGTGAGGCCCCAGCATTTT

d_call: TRBD1
j_call: TRBJ1-1
v_call: TRBV4-1
clone_size: .
cdr3_aa: CASKRNRGNTEAFF
cdr3_nt: TGCGCCAGCAAAAGAAACAGGGGGAACACTGAAGCTTTCTTT

d_call: .
j_call: TRBJ1-3
v_call: TRBV9
clone_size: .
cdr3_aa: CASSEQPSGNTIYF
cdr3_nt: TGTGCCAGCAGCGAACAGCCCTCTGGAAACACCATATATTTT

d_call: .
j_call: TRBJ2-7
v_call: TRBV3-1
clone_size: .
cdr3_aa: CASSQESSGYEQYF
cdr3_nt: TGTGCCAGCAGCCAAGAATCGAGCGGTTACGAGCAGTACTTC

d_call: TRBD1
j_call: TRBJ2-5
v_call: TRBV5-1
clone_size: .
cdr3_aa: CASSLGPGQGQETQYF
cdr3_nt: TGCGCCAGCAGCTTGGGGCCGGGACAGGGACAAGAGACCCAGTACTTC

d_call: .
j_call: TRBJ2-3
v_call: TRBV5-1
clone_size: .
cdr3_aa: CASRLLGAEDTQYF
cdr3_nt: TGCGCCAGCAGGCTCCTGGGTGCTGAGGATACGCAGTATTTT

d_call: .
j_call: TRBJ2-1
v_call: TRBV20-1
clone_size: .
cdr3_aa: CSATPREYNEQFF
cdr3_nt: TGCAGTGCTACGCCTCGGGAGTACAATGAGCAGTTCTTC

d_call: .
j_call: TRBJ2-3
v_call: TRBV18
clone_size: .
cdr3_aa: CASSPNGPQSGDTQYF
cdr3_nt: TGTGCCAGCTCACCAAATGGCCCCCAGTCGGGAGATACGCAGTATTTT

d_call: .
j_call: TRBJ1-1
v_call: TRBV5-1
clone_size: once
cdr3_aa: CASSLVEYLNTEAFF
cdr3_nt: TGCGCCAGCAGCTTGGTGGAGTACTTGAACACTGAAGCTTTCTTT

d_call: .
j_call: TRBJ1-5
v_call: TRBV3-1
clone_size: .
cdr3_aa: CASSQELLSQPQHF
cdr3_nt: TGTGCCAGCAGCCAAGAGCTCCTATCTCAGCCCCAGCATTTT

d_call: .
j_call: TRBJ2-5
v_call: TRBV6-1
clone_size: .
cdr3_aa: CASSEGGARYQETQYF
cdr3_nt: TGTGCCAGCAGTGAAGGGGGGGCTAGGTACCAAGAGACCCAGTACTTC

d_call: .
j_call: TRBJ2-7
v_call: TRBV25-1
clone_size: .
cdr3_aa: CASSEFAEDYEQYF
cdr3_nt: TGTGCCAGCAGTGAATTTGCGGAAGACTACGAGCAGTACTTC

d_call: .
j_call: TRBJ2-7
v_call: TRBV3-1
clone_size: .
cdr3_aa: CASTAGVPGEQYF
cdr3_nt: TGTGCCAGCACTGCCGGGGTCCCAGGCGAGCAGTACTTC

d_call: .
j_call: TRBJ2-7
v_call: TRBV20-1
clone_size: .
cdr3_aa: CSAHTGPHEQYF
cdr3_nt: TGCAGTGCCCATACAGGGCCGCACGAGCAGTACTTC

d_call: TRBD1
j_call: TRBJ2-7
v_call: TRBV4-1
clone_size: .
cdr3_aa: CASSQVLGQPYEQYF
cdr3_nt: TGCGCCAGCAGCCAAGTTTTGGGACAGCCCTACGAGCAGTACTTC

d_call: .
j_call: TRBJ1-2
v_call: TRBV14
clone_size: once
cdr3_aa: CASSLPREPDYGYTF
cdr3_nt: TGTGCCAGCAGCCTACCTCGGGAACCCGACTATGGCTACACCTTC

d_call: TRBD1
j_call: TRBJ2-7
v_call: TRBV12-3/TRBV12-4
clone_size: .
cdr3_aa: CASTPGQGAREQYF
cdr3_nt: TGTGCCAGCACTCCGGGACAGGGGGCCCGGGAGCAGTACTTC

d_call: .
j_call: TRBJ1-1
v_call: TRBV3-1
clone_size: .
cdr3_aa: CASSQGARNTEAFF
cdr3_nt: TGTGCCAGCAGCCAAGGGGCCAGGAACACTGAAGCTTTCTTT

d_call: .
j_call: TRBJ1-2
v_call: TRBV9
clone_size: .
cdr3_aa: CASSVEGHAYGYTF
cdr3_nt: TGTGCCAGCAGCGTAGAGGGGCACGCCTATGGCTACACCTTC

d_call: TRBD2
j_call: TRBJ2-1
v_call: TRBV27
clone_size: .
cdr3_aa: CASSLKLAGGFEQFF
cdr3_nt: TGTGCCAGCAGTTTAAAACTAGCGGGAGGGTTTGAGCAGTTCTTC

d_call: TRBD2
j_call: TRBJ2-1
v_call: TRBV5-1
clone_size: .
cdr3_aa: CASSLVLAGASYNEQFF
cdr3_nt: TGCGCCAGCAGCTTGGTCCTAGCGGGAGCCTCCTACAATGAGCAGTTCTTC

d_call: TRBD1
j_call: TRBJ2-3
v_call: TRBV28
clone_size: .
cdr3_aa: CASSSGQSTDTQYF
cdr3_nt: TGTGCCAGCAGTTCGGGACAGAGCACAGATACGCAGTATTTT

d_call: .
j_call: TRBJ2-5
v_call: TRBV29-1
clone_size: .
cdr3_aa: CSVESSGRETQYF
cdr3_nt: TGCAGCGTTGAATCATCAGGGCGAGAGACCCAGTACTTC

d_call: TRBD1
j_call: TRBJ2-2
v_call: TRBV5-4
clone_size: .
cdr3_aa: CASSFGTVNTGELFF
cdr3_nt: TGTGCCAGCAGCTTCGGGACAGTTAACACCGGGGAGCTGTTTTTT

d_call: .
j_call: TRBJ2-7
v_call: TRBV15
clone_size: .
cdr3_aa: CATSRAQGGYEQYF
cdr3_nt: TGTGCCACCAGCAGGGCGCAGGGAGGATACGAGCAGTACTTC

d_call: TRBD1
j_call: TRBJ1-5
v_call: TRBV5-6
clone_size: .
cdr3_aa: CASTRKGTGGLQPQHF
cdr3_nt: TGTGCCAGCACCCGGAAGGGAACAGGGGGCTTGCAGCCCCAGCATTTT

d_call: .
j_call: TRBJ1-2
v_call: TRBV7-3
clone_size: .
cdr3_aa: CASSLYLGDGYTF
cdr3_nt: TGTGCCAGCAGCTTATATTTGGGCGATGGCTACACCTTC

d_call: .
j_call: TRBJ2-1
v_call: TRBV9
clone_size: .
cdr3_aa: CASSVGTYNEQFF
cdr3_nt: TGTGCCAGCAGCGTAGGAACCTACAATGAGCAGTTCTTC

d_call: TRBD2
j_call: TRBJ2-3
v_call: TRBV20-1
clone_size: .
cdr3_aa: CSARLAGYTDTQYF
cdr3_nt: TGCAGTGCTAGACTAGCGGGTTACACAGATACGCAGTATTTT

d_call: TRBD2
j_call: TRBJ2-1
v_call: TRBV7-2
clone_size: .
cdr3_aa: CASSFRLAGIGEQFF
cdr3_nt: TGTGCCAGCAGCTTTAGACTAGCGGGAATAGGTGAGCAGTTCTTC

d_call: .
j_call: TRBJ1-3
v_call: TRBV27
clone_size: .
cdr3_aa: CASSFSRGSSGNTIYF
cdr3_nt: TGTGCCAGCAGTTTCTCAAGGGGTTCTAGTGGAAACACCATATATTTT

d_call: TRBD2
j_call: TRBJ2-1
v_call: TRBV2
clone_size: once
cdr3_aa: CASRGTSTSSYNEQFF
cdr3_nt: TGTGCCAGCAGGGGGACTAGCACGAGCTCCTACAATGAGCAGTTCTTC

d_call: TRBD2
j_call: TRBJ2-3
v_call: TRBV6-4
clone_size: .
cdr3_aa: CASSEAGGSTDTQYF
cdr3_nt: TGTGCCAGCAGTGAGGCCGGGGGGAGCACAGATACGCAGTATTTT

d_call: TRBD2
j_call: TRBJ2-3
v_call: TRBV20-1
clone_size: .
cdr3_aa: CSASPAGALTDTQYF
cdr3_nt: TGCAGTGCTAGCCCAGCGGGAGCTCTTACAGATACGCAGTATTTT

d_call: TRBD1
j_call: TRBJ2-7
v_call: TRBV12-3/TRBV12-4
clone_size: .
cdr3_aa: CASSFYRGSNEQYF
cdr3_nt: TGTGCCAGCAGTTTTTACAGGGGGTCCAACGAGCAGTACTTC

d_call: TRBD2
j_call: TRBJ2-2
v_call: TRBV5-1
clone_size: .
cdr3_aa: CASSDPGGTGELFF
cdr3_nt: TGCGCCAGCAGCGACCCGGGAGGGACCGGGGAGCTGTTTTTT

d_call: .
j_call: TRBJ2-7
v_call: TRBV12-5
clone_size: .
cdr3_aa: CASGRWGRYEQYF
cdr3_nt: TGTGCTAGTGGTCGCTGGGGGCGGTACGAGCAGTACTTC

d_call: TRBD1
j_call: TRBJ2-1
v_call: TRBV20-1
clone_size: .
cdr3_aa: CSARRRQGANNEQFF
cdr3_nt: TGCAGTGCTAGGAGGAGACAGGGGGCGAATAATGAGCAGTTCTTC

d_call: TRBD1
j_call: TRBJ1-1
v_call: TRBV14
clone_size: .
cdr3_aa: CASSTTGGNTEAFF
cdr3_nt: TGTGCCAGCAGCACTACAGGGGGCAACACTGAAGCTTTCTTT

d_call: .
j_call: TRBJ1-4
v_call: TRBV12-3/TRBV12-4
clone_size: once
cdr3_aa: CASSLISPPREKLFF
cdr3_nt: TGTGCCAGCAGTTTGATCAGCCCACCCCGGGAAAAACTGTTTTTT

d_call: .
j_call: TRBJ1-5
v_call: TRBV20-1
clone_size: .
cdr3_aa: CSASDRQHQPQHF
cdr3_nt: TGCAGTGCAAGTGACAGACAACATCAGCCCCAGCATTTT

d_call: .
j_call: TRBJ2-5
v_call: TRBV12-3/TRBV12-4
clone_size: .
cdr3_aa: CASTKTGIQETQYF
cdr3_nt: TGTGCCAGCACTAAGACAGGAATTCAAGAGACCCAGTACTTC

d_call: .
j_call: TRBJ2-1
v_call: TRBV6-5
clone_size: once
cdr3_aa: CATATGSGHNEQFF
cdr3_nt: TGTGCCACCGCCACAGGGTCAGGACACAATGAGCAGTTCTTC

d_call: TRBD1
j_call: TRBJ1-2
v_call: TRBV30
clone_size: .
cdr3_aa: CAWGTGNYGYTF
cdr3_nt: TGTGCCTGGGGGACAGGAAACTATGGCTACACCTTC